The 6 T cell receptor beta chains below come from one sample, sequenced in a study of T-cell reconstitution after alpha-beta-depleted transplantation in children. Unique molecular identifiers were used to barcode this TCRbeta library. TCRdb passed the PCR reads through MiXCR, listing each CDR3 protein once. Here the sample spans a few hundred thousand distinct CDR3 sequences, roughly 13% being singletons. The starting material was PBMCs, mostly from graft donor cells, obtained 360 days after TCRalphabeta/CD19-depleted stem cell transplant. These receptors originate from a male patient younger than 18 who had a stem cell transplant for acute myeloid leukemia, so the T cells may come from the graft donor.

This clonotype was detected a few times. V usage is TRBV20-1 and J usage is TRBJ2-5; D unresolved. The CDR3 runs to 14 residues. Per the germline V gene, CDR1 is DFQATT and CDR2 is SNEGSKA (reference sequence). Trimming took 0 bases from V and 5 from J, leaving 13 bases between them. The CDR3 region is CSARDPSLSETQYF. The DNA of the CDR3 is TGCAGTGCTAGAGATCCATCTCTATCGGAGACCCAGTACTTC.

This clonotype was observed a handful of times. The rearrangement joins TRBV7-9 to TRBJ1-1; D may be TRBD1 (6 bases). The CDR3 has 14 amino acids. V gave up 5 bases and J gave up 5 bases, with 15 bases separating them. Germline assignment: CDR1 SEHNR and CDR2 FQNEAQ (reference sequence). This CDR3 is CASSPRDISTEAFF. The CDR3 region has the DNA TGTGCCAGCAGCCCCAGGGACATTTCTACTGAAGCTTTCTTT.

This clonotype has a handful of counts. Germline and junction disagree at one end, which may indicate a read error. V is TRBV7-7 and J is TRBJ2-6; D perhaps matches TRBD1 (9 bases). The germline V gene has CDR1 SSHAT and CDR2 FNYEAQ (reference sequence). The CDR3 runs to 17 residues. The chain's CDR3 is CASSLAGTGTGANVLTF. CDR3 nucleotides: TGTGCTAGCAGCTTAGCGGGGACAGGGACTGGGGCCAACGTCCTGACTTTC.

This clonotype was counted a few times. The chain couples TRBV7-9 to TRBJ1-5; D is perhaps TRBD1 (5 bases). The V gene lost 11 bases and the J gene lost 0 bases, with 14 bases spanning the gap. Germline V gene data show CDR1 as SEHNR and CDR2 as FQNEAQ (reference sequence). This CDR3 region has 14 residues. CDR3 protein: CALGGDLSNQPQHF. The CDR3 region has the DNA TGTGCCCTGGGGGGAGATCTTAGCAATCAGCCCCAGCATTTT.

The chain couples TRBV28 to TRBJ1-5, with D maybe TRBD1 (5 bases). Germline V gene data show CDR1 as MDHEN and CDR2 as SYDVKM. The germline V and J ends were trimmed by 7 bases and 0 bases, with 25 bases remaining between them. This CDR3 is built from 19 residues. The CDR3 bases are TGTGCCAGCAAGAGTAGGGGCAGGGAAAGACCTTATAGCAATCAGCCCCAGCATTTT. This codes for CASKSRGRERPYSNQPQHF.

In this sample, this clonotype turned up once. The chain uses TRBV5-5 and TRBJ1-6; D not certain. Germline V gene data show CDR1 as SGHKS and CDR2 as YYEKEE (reference sequence). Trimming pared 2 bases from V and 8 bases from J, leaving 14 bases between. This CDR3 spans 15 amino acids. The CDR3 coding sequence is TGTGCCAGCAGCTTAACCTCGACGGACCATTCACCCCTCCACTTT. Its translation: CASSLTSTDHSPLHF.